These 22 T cell receptor beta chains were all obtained from the same sample, sequenced in a study of post-analysis software for immune sequencing data. Study-wide findings and caveats: Compared with controls, patients had more of 4 to 6 TRBV segments, including TRBV5-6, TRBV5-1 and TRBV20-1.

Carried by the TCR beta cDNA libraries were unique molecular identifiers. In TCRdb, the PCR reads were re-called with MiXCR into one record per CDR3 protein. The table shows 400,000 to 500,000 distinct CDR3 sequences, with less than 40% occurring only once. Which antigens these TCRs recognize remains unknown. The specimen sequenced was blood. Receptors originate from a girl aged 2 to 10 with multiple sclerosis.

V gene TRBV20-1 combines with J gene TRBJ2-1; 15 bases align to TRBD2. Germline loops: CDR1 DFQATT, CDR2 SNEGSKA (reference sequence). CDR3 length equals 15 residues. Germline trimming cut 3 bases from V and 8 bases from J; bases unmatched to any gene: 5. The CDR3 nucleotides read TGCAGTGCTAGGAAGGGACTAGCGGGGGGCTATGAGCAGTTCTTC. Its translation: CSARKGLAGGYEQFF.

V usage is TRBV7-9 and J usage is TRBJ2-1, with 10 bases lining up with TRBD2. Germline V lookup: CDR1 SEHNR, CDR2 FQNEAQ (reference sequence). The CDR3 extends over 16 amino acids. V lost 2 bases to trimming and J lost 4 bases; unmatched junction nucleotides: 5. The CDR3 here is CASSLRTSGLYNEQFF. The CDR3 DNA is TGTGCCAGCAGCTTACGGACTAGCGGCTTATACAATGAGCAGTTCTTC. Combining the CDR3 with reference TRBV7-9 and TRBJ2-1 gives the whole variable domain DTGVSQNPRHKITKRGQNVTFRCDPISEHNRLYWYRQTLGQGPEFLTYFQNEAQLEKSRLLSDRFSAERPKGSFSTLEIQRTEQGDSAMYLCASSLRTSGLYNEQFFGPGTRLTVL.

This clonotype has just a few counts. The chain has TRBV5-1 and TRBJ2-1, with D possibly being TRBD1 or TRBD2 (6 bases each). CDR1 and CDR2 (germline): SGHRS, YFSETQ. V dropped 4 bases and J dropped 7 bases, with 12 bases sitting between them. The CDR3 consists of 13 residues. CDR3 amino acids: CASSERRGNEQFF. CDR3 sequence (DNA): TGCGCCAGCAGCGAGCGGAGGGGGAATGAGCAGTTCTTC.

This clonotype was recorded once. The chain employs TRBV12-5 and TRBJ2-7; the D is unclear. Gene TRBJ2-5 matches the end of the DNA better, so the J call may be wrong. The CDR3 spans 14 residues. Germline V gene lookup returns CDR1 LGHNT and CDR2 FRNRAP. The DNA for the CDR3 is TGTGCTAGTGGTTCGACCCTAGGAAGAGAGACCCAGTACTTC. Encoded protein: CASGSTLGRETQYF.

The V call is TRBV7-2, the J call TRBJ2-6, with D unclear. Per germline, CDR1 SGHTA and CDR2 FQGNSA. The germline V and J ends were trimmed by 6 bases and 6 bases, with 9 bases remaining between them. The CDR3 sequence is 13 residues long. CDR3: CASRFSEANVLTF. CDR3 bases: TGTGCCAGCAGGTTTTCGGAGGCCAACGTCCTGACTTTC.

The V gene is TRBV11-2, the J gene TRBJ2-3, with TRBD2 matching over 8 bases. CDR1 is SGHAT and CDR2 is FQNNGV in the germline V gene. The trim removed 4 bases at V and 2 bases at J, leaving 2 bases unmatched. This CDR3 has 14 amino acids. The CDR3 sequence is CASSYGLATDTQYF. CDR3 DNA sequence: TGTGCCAGCAGCTACGGACTAGCCACAGATACGCAGTATTTT.

The V and J genes are TRBV12-3 or TRBV12-4 and TRBJ2-3; 8 nucleotides line up with TRBD2. CDR3 length: 14 amino acids. After removal of 7 bases from V and 5 bases from J, the junction contained 8 bases not matched to a gene. The CDR3 here is CASISSGTGDTQYF. For the CDR3, the DNA is TGTGCCAGCATTAGTAGCGGGACCGGAGATACGCAGTATTTT.

The V gene is TRBV6-5, the J gene TRBJ1-2; 7 bases align to TRBD1. With 6 bases clipped from V and 5 bases from J, the junction kept 9 bases outside the gene matches. Germline CDR1 and CDR2: MNHEY and SVGAGI. CDR3 length: 14 residues. Here the CDR3 DNA reads TGTGCCAGCAGGCGCGACAGGGTCGGGTATGGCTACACCTTC. Translation: CASRRDRVGYGYTF.

The CDR3 DNA is TGTGCCAGCAGCCCACGACCGGACAGGGACGAGCAGTACTTC. This encodes CASSPRPDRDEQYF. The chain uses TRBV9 and TRBJ2-7; TRBD1 matches at 8 bases. Germline V gene lookup returns CDR1 SGDLS and CDR2 YYNGEE. This CDR3 has 14 amino acids. Losses at the gene ends were 4 bases for V and 5 bases for J; bases not matched to a gene: 8.

V and J are TRBV2 and TRBJ2-4; D is possibly TRBD1 (6 bases). Trimming left V 2 bases short and J 0 bases short, with 11 bases between. Germline lookup yields CDR1 SNHLY and CDR2 FYNNEI. CDR3 length: 16 residues. The CDR3 sequence is CASSERGTPAKNIQYF. CDR3 nucleotide sequence: TGTGCCAGCAGTGAAAGGGGGACACCAGCCAAAAACATTCAGTACTTC.

This clonotype occurred a few times. CDR3 nucleotides: TGTGCTAGTGCGAGGGAGTTTGAGCAGTTCTTC. Protein product: CASAREFEQFF. This chain links TRBV12-5 with TRBJ2-1; TRBD2 might be the D (5 bases). Trimming left V 7 bases short and J 9 bases short, with 10 bases between. This CDR3 comprises 11 residues. Germline CDR1 is LGHNT and CDR2 is FRNRAP. Full variable domain (remainder filled in from reference TRBV12-5 and TRBJ2-1): DARVTQTPRHKVTEMGQEVTMRCQPILGHNTVFWYRQTMMQGLELLAYFRNRAPLDDSGMPKDRFSAEMPDATLATLKIQPSEPRDSAVYFCASAREFEQFFGPGTRLTVL.

This clonotype was counted only a few times. This sequence joins TRBV14 and TRBJ2-1; 11 nucleotides line up with TRBD2. The germline gives CDR1 SGHDN, CDR2 FVKESK. V was pared by 3 bases and J by 2 bases, with 3 bases of the junction left unmatched. The CDR3 totals 16 residues. The CDR3 protein is CASSHGSGGAYNEQFF. The CDR3 region has the DNA TGTGCCAGCAGCCATGGTAGCGGGGGGGCCTACAATGAGCAGTTCTTC.

The chain joins TRBV3-1 to TRBJ2-1, with D possibly being TRBD1 (5 bases). Deletions cut 0 bases from V and 13 bases from J, with 16 bases between. Germline V gene lookup returns CDR1 LGHDT and CDR2 YNNKEL (reference sequence). This CDR3 has 14 amino acids. DNA of the CDR3: TGTGCCAGCAGCCAAGATCCCCCCCTACAGGACCAGTTCTTC. As protein: CASSQDPPLQDQFF.

This clonotype turned up a few times. The chain is built from TRBV27 and TRBJ2-7; D is uncertain. Trimming took off 1 base at V and 0 bases at J, with 7 bases between the two ends. CDR3 length: 14 residues. The V gene's germline CDR1 is MNHEY and CDR2 SMNVEV (reference sequence). The CDR3 DNA sequence: TGTGCCAGCAGTTTATTAGGCCACTCCTACGAGCAGTACTTC. The encoded protein is CASSLLGHSYEQYF.

This sequence joins TRBV7-9 and TRBJ1-5; D not certain. In germline, CDR1 is SEHNR, CDR2 FQNEAQ (reference sequence). CDR3 length: 13 residues. V was cut by 5 bases and J by 5 bases, with 10 bases left in between. The CDR3 DNA sequence: TGTGCCAGCAGCCTTAGGCAGGATCAGCCCCAGCATTTT. Amino acids: CASSLRQDQPQHF.

The chain has TRBV7-8 and TRBJ1-1; D is unclear. Trimming removed 2 bases at V and 0 bases at J, with 10 bases between. The CDR3 has 15 amino acids. CDR1 is SGHVS and CDR2 is FQNEAQ in the germline V gene. The CDR3 reads CASSLRLRMNTEAFF. As DNA, the CDR3 is TGTGCCAGCAGCTTACGGCTCAGAATGAACACTGAAGCTTTCTTT.

The chain combines TRBV7-9 with TRBJ2-4; 8 nucleotides align to TRBD2. The CDR3 is 12 residues long. V lost 1 base to trimming and J lost 15 bases; unmatched junction nucleotides: 5. Germline V gene sequence: CDR1 SEHNR, CDR2 FQNEAQ (reference sequence). CDR3 sequence (DNA): TGTGCCAGCAGCTTAGAAGGGACTAGGCTGTACTTC. This translates into CASSLEGTRLYF.

This sequence joins TRBV29-1 and TRBJ2-3, with TRBD2 as a possible D gene (6 bases). This CDR3 has 14 amino acids. Deletions cut 4 bases from V and 3 bases from J, with 14 bases between. Germline CDR1 reads SQVTM; CDR2 reads ANQGSEA. CDR3 sequence reads: CSVVCGGSTDTQYF. DNA of the CDR3: TGCAGCGTTGTGTGTGGGGGGAGTACAGATACGCAGTATTTT.

This sequence joins TRBV29-1 and TRBJ1-2; D is undetermined. CDR1 SQVTM and CDR2 ANQGSEA come from the germline V gene. CDR3 length: 14 residues. The V end was cut by 2 bases, the J end by 1 base, with 11 bases between. CDR3 nucleotides: TGCAGCGTTGAATCCGCCAGGTTTAACTATGGCTACACCTTC. Translation: CSVESARFNYGYTF.

This clonotype was counted a few times. V is TRBV10-3 and J is TRBJ1-2, with D possibly TRBD1 on 5 matching bases. Germline values: CDR1 ENHRY, CDR2 SYGVKD. This CDR3 is 13 amino acids long. The V end was cut by 4 bases, the J end by 6 bases, with 12 bases between. This chain's CDR3 is CAISGDRGHGYTF. The CDR3, as DNA: TGTGCCATCAGTGGTGATCGGGGACATGGCTACACCTTC.

The V gene is TRBV12-3 or TRBV12-4, the J gene TRBJ1-2; perhaps TRBD1 as D (5 bases). V was trimmed by 4 bases and J by 3 bases, leaving 6 bases between them. The CDR3 runs to 12 residues. This chain's CDR3 is CASSWDDYGYTF. The CDR3 nucleotides read TGTGCCAGCAGTTGGGACGACTATGGCTACACCTTC.

The V gene is TRBV5-1, the J gene TRBJ1-1; no clear D. Germline CDR1 and CDR2: SGHRS and YFSETQ. This CDR3 region has 14 residues. Trimming cost V 3 bases and J 2 bases, with 11 bases left between them. The CDR3: CASSSGRINTEAFF. CDR3 in DNA: TGCGCCAGCAGCTCTGGACGGATAAACACTGAAGCTTTCTTT.